The clone carrying this T cell receptor (beta chain) was counted many times. Its antigen is currently unknown. This CDR3 spans 14 amino acids. Germline CDR1 and CDR2: DFQATT and SNEGSKA (reference sequence). Trimming took 8 bases from V and 6 from J, leaving 21 bases between them. From the multiplex PCR reads, TCRdb called clonotypes with MiXCR, one entry per CDR3 protein. The top ten clones hold 0.85% to 1.3% of a sample with approximately 280,000 distinct CDR3 sequences, 30% to 35% of them seen once. The data are from a study of breast tumors, draining lymph nodes, adjacent tissues. Study-level findings and limits: Tumors had less TCR diversity than lymph nodes, more than nontumor tissue.

Axillary draining lymph nodes of breast cancer patients supplied the node samples. The V and J genes are TRBV20-1 and TRBJ2-3; tentatively, D is TRBD1 or TRBD2 (5 bases each). Sample: axillary lymph node tissue. This receptor was obtained from a female donor with breast cancer. Some clones in this sample may be carry-over from other donors' samples. The CDR3 DNA sequence: TGCAGTCCCCTGGAGTTGGGGGTTTGGGATACGCAGTATTTT. Amino acid sequence: CSPLELGVWDTQYF.